The 6 T cell receptor beta chains in this list originate from one sample, sequenced in a study of Graves' ophthalmopathy and Graves' hyperthyroidism. Amplifying from RNA transcripts, the study obtained TCR beta CDR3 regions. First-round RT-PCR with HTBI primers preceded a second-round multiplex PCR. Each CDR3 protein gets one entry after TCRdb re-called the multiplex PCR reads with MiXCR. The table includes 300,000 to 500,000 distinct CDR3 sequences, 15% to 17% detected once. Sequenced sample: peripheral blood. Source of these receptors: a woman aged 18-30 years with stable Graves' hyperthyroidism.

There are many counts of this clonotype. This sequence joins TRBV27 and TRBJ1-1, with TRBD1 as a possible D gene (6 bases). Germline V gene sequence: CDR1 MNHEY, CDR2 SMNVEV (reference sequence). The CDR3 sequence is 15 residues long. V was trimmed by 1 base and J by 0 bases, leaving 9 bases between them. CDR3 loop: CASSLLTGMNTEAFF. The CDR3 bases are TGTGCCAGCAGTTTATTGACAGGTATGAACACTGAAGCTTTCTTT.

This clonotype was counted many times. One base away lies a much larger clone, so this may be a sequencing read error. The chain has TRBV6-2 or TRBV6-3 and TRBJ1-1, with D tentatively TRBD1 (5 bases). The CDR3 is 16 residues long. Germline CDR1 MNHEY, CDR2 SVGEGT. As DNA, the CDR3 is TGTGCCAGCAGCGCGGGGCGAGGACCCTTGAACACTGAAGCTTCCTTT. Translation gives CASSAGRGPLNTEASF.

Worth noting for this clonotype: This may come from a read error, since a much larger clone is one base off. The chain combines TRBV20-1 with TRBJ1-1; the D is unclear. This CDR3 has 14 amino acids. In germline, CDR1 is DFQATT, CDR2 SNEGSKA (reference sequence). The CDR3 nucleotides read TGCAGTGCTAGAGATACCGGGCCTTACACTGAAGCTTGCTTT. This gives the protein CSARDTGPYTEACF.

This clonotype was detected many times. V usage is TRBV6-2 or TRBV6-3 and J usage is TRBJ1-5; D remains ambiguous. This CDR3 has 13 residues. V dropped 6 bases and J dropped 5 bases, with 11 bases sitting between them. Germline V lookup: CDR1 MNHEY, CDR2 SVGEGT. CDR3 residues: CASRPTWHQPQHF. The CDR3 DNA reads TGTGCCAGCAGACCCACGTGGCATCAGCCCCAGCATTTT.

This clonotype was recorded a few times. This is likely a read error, given that the CDR3 carries no conserved phenylalanine or tryptophan at its end. The chain recombines TRBV2 with TRBJ1-5; tentatively, D is TRBD1 (5 bases). The CDR3 totals 14 residues. V dropped 9 bases and J dropped 0 bases, with 12 bases sitting between them. Germline V gives CDR1 SNHLY, CDR2 FYNNEI. DNA of the CDR3: TGTGCCAGTAACCGGGACTTTAGCAATCAGCCCCAGCATCTT. Its protein product is CASNRDFSNQPQHL.

CDR3 sequence (DNA): TGCGCCAGCAGCTTGTGGGGGACTCATCAAGAGACCCAGTACTTC. Translated, it gives CASSLWGTHQETQYF. V gene TRBV5-1 combines with J gene TRBJ2-5, with a weak D call TRBD2 (6 bases). CDR3 length: 15 amino acids. V dropped 1 base and J dropped 2 bases, with 12 bases sitting between them. Germline CDR1 is SGHRS and CDR2 is YFSETQ.